A single sample gave rise to the 25 T cell receptor beta chains below, sequenced in a study of blood T cell repertoires in COVID-19. Repertoires were generated with immunoSEQ multiplex PCR, while TCRdb's copy carries only in-frame clones and drops some. The sample holds 150,000 or so clones, roughly nine tenths seen once. Source material: peripheral blood. The source is an older woman with acute or convalescent COVID-19.

The chain links TRBV10-3 to TRBJ1-1; TRBD1 matches 7 bases. V gave up 6 bases and J gave up 1 base; unmatched junction bases: 2. The germline V gene encodes CDR1 ENHRY and CDR2 SYGVKD. This CDR3 has 13 amino acids. The CDR3: CAISDRANTEAFF. The CDR3 bases are TGTGCCATCAGCGACAGGGCGAACACTGAAGCTTTCTTT.

The genes are TRBV5-4 and TRBJ2-2; 10 nucleotides line up with TRBD2. The CDR3 extends over 17 amino acids. The germline V gene encodes CDR1 SGHNT and CDR2 YYREEE (reference sequence). Trimming cost V 2 bases and J 1 base; bases outside gene matches: 5. For the CDR3, the DNA is TGTGCCAGCAGCTTCCTAGCGGGGGCCATGAACACCGGGGAGCTGTTTTTT. Protein sequence: CASSFLAGAMNTGELFF.

The V and J genes are TRBV3-1 (or the pseudogene TRBV3-2) and TRBJ1-3; D remains unclear. The ends were cut back, 3 bases at V and 4 bases at J, with 4 bases in the middle. Germline V lookup: CDR1 LGHDT, CDR2 YNNKEL (reference sequence). The length of the CDR3 is 12 residues. The CDR3 DNA follows: TGTGCCAGCAGCCAGACAGGAAACACCATATATTTT. Amino acids: CASSQTGNTIYF.

In DNA form, the CDR3 reads TGTGCCAGCAGCCCACCCCGAGCTAGTGAGCAGTTCTTC. Residues: CASSPPRASEQFF. The chain carries TRBV27 and TRBJ2-1; unclear D gene. Trimming took off 6 bases at V and 9 bases at J, with 15 bases between the two ends. Germline V gene sequence: CDR1 MNHEY, CDR2 SMNVEV (reference sequence). The CDR3 contains 13 residues.

The rearrangement links TRBV6-5 to TRBJ2-7; 7 bases are a match to TRBD2. The CDR3 extends over 14 amino acids. Germline loops: CDR1 MNHEY, CDR2 SVGAGI. J lost 2 bases, V lost 6 bases, and 7 bases had no gene match. Here the CDR3 DNA reads TGTGCCAGCAGAGCGGGACTTCTGACCTACGAGCAGTACTTC. It specifies CASRAGLLTYEQYF.

The chain recombines TRBV7-9 with TRBJ2-1, with TRBD2 identical over 11 bases. Trimming at V came to 3 bases and at J to 8 bases, leaving 12 bases not matched to a gene. The CDR3 contains 17 residues. Per germline, CDR1 SEHNR and CDR2 FQNEAQ (reference sequence). In nucleotides, the CDR3 is TGTGCCAGCAGCTTGCGGGCTAGCGGGGGGCTTTCGGATGAGCAGTTCTTC. Residues: CASSLRASGGLSDEQFF. Based on the CDR3 plus reference TRBV7-9 and TRBJ2-1, the full variable domain is DTGVSQNPRHKITKRGQNVTFRCDPISEHNRLYWYRQTLGQGPEFLTYFQNEAQLEKSRLLSDRFSAERPKGSFSTLEIQRTEQGDSAMYLCASSLRASGGLSDEQFFGPGTRLTVL.

The chain recombines TRBV14 with TRBJ2-5; 10 nucleotides line up with TRBD1. Unmatched junction bases numbered 5, after V lost 2 bases and J lost 2 bases. The CDR3 loop spans 16 amino acids. Germline-derived CDR1 and CDR2 are SGHDN and FVKESK. The DNA of the CDR3 is TGTGCCAGCAGCCAATTCCGGGACAGGGGACAAGAGACCCAGTACTTC. Protein sequence: CASSQFRDRGQETQYF. The variable domain in full, with the rest retrieved from reference TRBV14 and TRBJ2-5, is EAGVTQFPSHSVIEKGQTVTLRCDPISGHDNLYWYRRVMGKEIKFLLHFVKESKQDESGMPNNRFLAERTGGTYSTLKVQPAELEDSGVYFCASSQFRDRGQETQYFGPGTRLLVL.

The V call is TRBV5-6, the J call TRBJ2-3, with D uncertain. The CDR3 spans 14 residues. With 4 bases removed from V and 5 bases from J, the gap between germline ends came to 14 bases. Germline V gives CDR1 SGHDT, CDR2 YYEEEE. CDR3 region: CASSHVASGDTQYF. The CDR3 DNA follows: TGTGCCAGCAGCCACGTTGCCTCCGGAGATACGCAGTATTTT.

The chain joins TRBV3-1 (or the pseudogene TRBV3-2) to TRBJ2-2; TRBD1 aligns across 7 bases. Germline V gene data show CDR1 as LGHDT and CDR2 as YNNKEL (reference sequence). Unmatched junction bases numbered 6, after V lost 4 bases and J lost 4 bases. The CDR3 runs to 15 residues. The CDR3 DNA reads TGTGCCAGCAGCCCCGACAGGGCGAGCACCGGGGAGCTGTTTTTT. Protein product: CASSPDRASTGELFF.

The chain combines TRBV27 with TRBJ2-3; 7 positions match TRBD1. The CDR3 has 17 residues. The germline CDR1 and CDR2 sequences are MNHEY and SMNVEV (reference sequence). Germline trimming cut 2 bases from V and 0 bases from J; bases unmatched to any gene: 8. CDR3 sequence reads: CASSLGTADYSTDTQYF. In nucleotides, the CDR3 is TGTGCCAGCAGTTTAGGGACAGCTGATTATAGCACAGATACGCAGTATTTT.

V is TRBV4-1 and J is TRBJ1-5, with TRBD1 identical over 8 bases. Germline assignment: CDR1 MGHRA and CDR2 YSYEKL. The V segment lost 6 bases and the J segment 2 bases; nucleotides outside the gene matches: 6. The CDR3 sequence is 15 residues long. The CDR3 coding sequence is TGCGCCAGCAGACCGACAGGGGAGGGCAATCAGCCCCAGCATTTT. It specifies CASRPTGEGNQPQHF.

The V and J genes are TRBV12-3 or TRBV12-4 and TRBJ2-7; maybe TRBD2 (6 bases). V was shortened by 5 bases and J by 7 bases, with 15 bases between the two germline ends. The CDR3 length is 13 residues. CDR3 amino acids: CASSPRVAGEQYF. DNA of the CDR3: TGTGCCAGCAGTCCGAGGGTGGCGGGGGAGCAGTACTTC.

The chain uses TRBV5-1 and TRBJ1-5, with D tentatively TRBD1 (6 bases). Germline CDR1 SGHRS, CDR2 YFSETQ. CDR3 length: 13 amino acids. V dropped 4 bases and J dropped 4 bases, with 9 bases sitting between them. The CDR3 DNA reads as TGCGCCAGCAGCCCGACAGGAAATCAGCCCCAGCATTTT. It specifies CASSPTGNQPQHF.

This sequence joins TRBV28 and TRBJ2-7; 11 bases line up with TRBD2. The CDR3 covers 16 residues. V shed 4 bases, J shed 0 bases, and the junction held 5 bases outside the gene matches. The V gene's germline CDR1 is MDHEN and CDR2 SYDVKM. The chain's CDR3 is CASSSWTSGYSYEQYF. In DNA form, the CDR3 reads TGTGCCAGCAGTTCCTGGACTAGCGGGTACTCCTACGAGCAGTACTTC.

The chain combines TRBV7-2 with TRBJ1-1; no clear D gene. There are 14 residues in the CDR3. V gave up 5 bases and J gave up 4 bases, with 14 bases separating them. In germline, CDR1 is SGHTA, CDR2 FQGNSA. The CDR3 nucleotides read TGTGCCAGCAGCCCCGGGCTGGGAGGCACTGAAGCTTTCTTT. This encodes CASSPGLGGTEAFF.

This chain links TRBV3-1 (or the pseudogene TRBV3-2) with TRBJ2-6; D is perhaps TRBD1 (5 bases). V was shortened by 1 base and J by 0 bases, with 10 bases between the two germline ends. The CDR3 sequence is 17 residues long. Germline values: CDR1 LGHDT, CDR2 YNNKEL (reference sequence). CDR3 nucleotide sequence: TGTGCCAGCAGCCAAGTCCCAGGGCGCTCTGGGGCCAACGTCCTGACTTTC. Amino acids: CASSQVPGRSGANVLTF.

The chain carries TRBV7-3 and TRBJ2-3; D remains ambiguous. Trimming removed 3 bases at V and 5 bases at J, with 6 bases between. This CDR3 is built from 12 residues. Germline V gene lookup returns CDR1 SGHTA and CDR2 FQGTGA. The CDR3 sequence: CASSLVGDTQYF. DNA of the CDR3: TGTGCCAGCAGCTTGGTCGGAGATACGCAGTATTTT.

The gene calls are TRBV3-1 (or the pseudogene TRBV3-2) and TRBJ1-2; 8 positions match TRBD1. Unmatched junction bases numbered 5, after V lost 0 bases and J lost 5 bases. CDR3 length: 15 residues. Germline V lookup: CDR1 LGHDT, CDR2 YNNKEL (reference sequence). DNA of the CDR3: TGTGCCAGCAGCCAAGACTACAGGGGGGTTTATGGCTACACCTTC. It translates to CASSQDYRGVYGYTF.

The chain combines TRBV5-6 with TRBJ2-5; 8 bases are a match to TRBD2. Germline CDR1 is SGHDT and CDR2 is YYEEEE. The CDR3 runs 14 residues. The junction had 4 bases not matched to a gene; V was cut back by 2 bases and J by 4 bases. In DNA form, the CDR3 reads TGTGCCAGCAGCTTTCCACTAGCGGTAGAGACCCAGTACTTC. Amino acid sequence: CASSFPLAVETQYF.

The chain couples TRBV4-3 to TRBJ1-1; TRBD1 might be the D (5 bases). V lost 4 bases and J 0 bases, leaving 9 bases between the germline ends. The CDR3 totals 14 residues. Germline V gene sequence: CDR1 LGHNA, CDR2 YSLEER. The CDR3 nucleotides are TGCGCCAGCAGCCCCGGGACTCTGAACACTGAAGCTTTCTTT. Protein: CASSPGTLNTEAFF.

The chain carries TRBV11-2 and TRBJ1-2; D perhaps matches TRBD1 (6 bases). Trimming took off 4 bases at V and 3 bases at J, with 9 bases between the two ends. Germline loops: CDR1 SGHAT, CDR2 FQNNGV. This CDR3 is 13 amino acids long. The CDR3 region is CASSSTGYYGYTF. DNA of the CDR3: TGTGCCAGCAGCTCAACAGGGTACTATGGCTACACCTTC.

The chain is built from TRBV5-8 and TRBJ2-7, with TRBD1 matching over 9 bases. Unmatched junction bases numbered 4, after V lost 4 bases and J lost 2 bases. The CDR3 has 14 residues. Germline V gene lookup returns CDR1 SGHTS and CDR2 YDEGEE. The CDR3, as DNA: TGTGCCAGCAGCGGACAGGGGATCGCCTACGAGCAGTACTTC. As protein: CASSGQGIAYEQYF.

This chain links TRBV28 with TRBJ2-7; D gene uncertain. Per the germline V gene, CDR1 is MDHEN and CDR2 is SYDVKM. CDR3 size: 14 residues. Trimming took off 3 bases at V and 2 bases at J, with 11 bases between the two ends. The CDR3 DNA reads TGTGCCAGCAGTTTGCCTATCACCCCCTACGAGCAGTACTTC. Translating gives CASSLPITPYEQYF.

The chain is built from TRBV4-1 and TRBJ2-3, with 8 bases identical to TRBD2. CDR3 length: 18 amino acids. The V gene end was trimmed by 4 bases and the J gene end by 11 bases; junction bases not matched to a gene: 23. Germline V gene data show CDR1 as MGHRA and CDR2 as YSYEKL. Here the CDR3 reads CASSREKRAGGPSWGQYF. CDR3 coding DNA: TGCGCCAGCAGCCGCGAGAAACGGGCGGGAGGCCCTAGCTGGGGGCAGTATTTT.

The V gene is TRBV13, the J gene TRBJ2-1, with TRBD1 identical over 9 bases. The CDR3 spans 15 residues. Germline values: CDR1 PRHDT, CDR2 FYEKMQ (reference sequence). Trimming removed 4 bases from V and 8 bases from J; junction bases left unmatched: 9. The CDR3 nucleotides are TGTGCCAGCAGCTCTACAGGGGGCGCTTTCCATGAGCAGTTCTTC. It codes for CASSSTGGAFHEQFF.